A selection of T cell receptor beta chains follows, all from one sample in a study of early T cells in non-severe SARS-CoV-2 infection. MiXCR was run by TCRdb on the 5' RACE reads, yielding one entry per CDR3 protein. This sample has about 69,000 distinct CDR3 sequences; roughly 9.4% occur once, and the top ten carry about 6%. The sample comprised whole blood. These receptors all stem from an adult who was a healthcare worker with PCR-confirmed SARS-CoV-2 infection or an uninfected control (not recorded which). Both conserved end residues are part of each CDR3. D genes are given only for firm matches.

CDR3: CASSAIRVRNTGELFF
length: 16
D: -
V: TRBV14

CDR3: CASSPQEDTQYF
length: 12
D: -
V: TRBV18

CDR3: CSVAEAKDTGELFF
length: 14
D: -
V: TRBV29-1

CDR3: CASSWDLLTDTQYF
length: 14
D: -
V: TRBV5-4

CDR3: CASSSPSSYEQYF
length: 13
D: -
V: TRBV18

CDR3: CASSLGNLYEQYF
length: 13
D: -
V: TRBV5-4

CDR3: CASSFGTGGLNEQFF
length: 15
D: TRBD1
V: TRBV7-9

CDR3: CASSLRLIGDEQFF
length: 14
D: -
V: TRBV6-2/TRBV6-3

CDR3: CAISDFEGNSPLHF
length: 14
D: -
V: TRBV10-3

CDR3: CASSLRLGTDRDSPLHF
length: 17
D: TRBD1
V: TRBV5-1

CDR3: CASSSLSSTDTQYF
length: 14
D: -
V: TRBV5-1

CDR3: CASTGHYGYTF
length: 11
D: -
V: TRBV28

CDR3: CASSYEQYF
length: 9
D: -
V: TRBV10-1

CDR3: CASTLDWGTPGYTF
length: 14
D: -
V: TRBV7-2

CDR3: CASSQGRLLGSEQFF
length: 15
D: -
V: TRBV4-1

CDR3: CASSFSGSLGNEQFF
length: 15
D: TRBD2
V: TRBV12-3/TRBV12-4

CDR3: CASSLGQGNQPQHF
length: 14
D: TRBD1
V: TRBV6-2/TRBV6-3

CDR3: CASMDRVNTEAFF
length: 13
D: TRBD1
V: TRBV6-6